The rows below give T cell receptor beta chains drawn from one sample of a study of cytomegalovirus exposure and HLA in healthy donors. Clones were read by immunoSEQ multiplex PCR, and TCRdb kept only the in-frame ones, dropping some. Seen in this sample are almost 40,000 clones; the ten most common clones hold approximately 2.9%. Sequenced sample: PBMCs. Receptors were obtained from a woman aged 30 to 39 in good health and CMV-seropositive. CDR3s include the opening cysteine and the closing phenylalanine or tryptophan. A D gene is named only where the DNA matches it firmly.

j_call d_call v_call cdr3_aa cdr3_nt
TRBJ2-7 NA TRBV7-6 CASSPGVSGASSEQYF TGTGCCAGCAGCCCAGGGGTGTCAGGGGCATCTAGCGAGCAGTACTTC
TRBJ1-1 TRBD1 TRBV18 CASSGWDRGDTEAFF TGTGCCAGCTCAGGATGGGACAGGGGAGACACTGAAGCTTTCTTT
TRBJ1-5 TRBD1 TRBV6-1 CASRGTGVNQPQHF TGTGCCAGCAGGGGTACAGGGGTCAATCAGCCCCAGCATTTT
TRBJ1-2 TRBD1 TRBV4-1 CASSQGGGSYYGYTF TGCGCCAGCAGCCAAGGAGGGGGCTCTTACTATGGCTACACCTTC
TRBJ2-3 TRBD2 TRBV7-9 CASSVTSGENTQYF TGTGCCAGCAGCGTGACTAGCGGGGAAAATACGCAGTATTTT
TRBJ2-3 TRBD1 TRBV10-3 CAISGTGTTDTQYF TGTGCCATCTCCGGGACAGGGACCACAGATACGCAGTATTTT
TRBJ2-2 NA TRBV4-2 CASSPFSGTGELFF TGTGCCAGCAGCCCCTTCTCAGGGACCGGGGAGCTGTTTTTT
TRBJ1-5 NA TRBV7-2 CASSLVVSNQPQHF TGTGCCAGCAGCTTAGTCGTGAGCAATCAGCCCCAGCATTTT
TRBJ2-7 NA TRBV2 CASSARRQGSYEQYF TGTGCCAGCAGTGCACGAAGGCAGGGATCCTACGAGCAGTACTTC
TRBJ1-1 TRBD1 TRBV6-1 CASSEYGTGGKWVNTEAFF TGTGCCAGCAGTGAATATGGGACAGGGGGCAAGTGGGTGAACACTGAAGCTTTCTTT
TRBJ2-1 TRBD2 TRBV5-1 CASSQTSGGRGEQFF TGCGCCAGCAGCCAAACTAGCGGGGGGAGGGGTGAGCAGTTCTTC
TRBJ1-4 NA TRBV11-3 CASSLGTPYEKLFF TGTGCCAGCAGTTTAGGGACACCCTACGAAAAACTGTTTTTT
TRBJ1-2 TRBD1 TRBV10-3 CAISSGQGADGYTF TGTGCCATCAGCTCGGGACAGGGGGCTGATGGCTACACCTTC
TRBJ2-5 TRBD2 TRBV7-2 CASSSRTSGGSETQYF TGTGCCAGCAGCTCCAGGACTAGCGGGGGATCGGAGACCCAGTACTTC
TRBJ2-5 NA TRBV27 CASSFGREETQYF TGTGCCAGCAGTTTTGGCAGGGAAGAGACCCAGTACTTC
TRBJ1-5 TRBD1 TRBV25-1 CASSEGDRQPQHF TGTGCCAGCAGTGAGGGGGACAGGCAGCCCCAGCATTTT
TRBJ2-3 NA TRBV11-2 CASSLWSPRTDTQYF TGTGCCAGCAGCTTATGGAGCCCACGAACAGATACGCAGTATTTT